The TCR beta chain under discussion was sequenced for a study of T cells after yellow fever vaccination. TCRdb re-derived calls from the 5' RACE reads in MiXCR, one entry per CDR3 protein. This sample yields 250,000 or so distinct CDR3 sequences, of which approximately 3.5% are seen a single time; around 19% belongs to the top ten. The study, taken as a whole, reports: The secondary response was weaker but peaked faster, day 5 versus 15. A small proportion of clonotypes was detected in both the CD4 and CD8 compartments.

In its sample, this clonotype was seen a few times. Its specificity is unknown. There are 15 residues in the CDR3. V was pared by 4 bases and J by 3 bases, with 8 bases of the junction left unmatched. The germline V gene encodes CDR1 SGHDN and CDR2 FVKESK. The receptor was derived from a man younger than 35 who received the YFV17D yellow fever vaccine. The sequenced sample was PBMCs, obtained 15 days after the yellow fever booster vaccination. V is TRBV14 and J is TRBJ1-2; 7 nucleotides match TRBD1. As DNA, the CDR3 is TGTGCCAGCAGCCCTCTGTGGGGACAGTACTATGGCTACACCTTC. Translating it yields CASSPLWGQYYGYTF.